This is a list of T cell receptor beta chains from one sample in a study of T cell responses to AZD1222 COVID-19 vaccine. Using immunoSEQ multiplex PCR, the repertoire was profiled, and TCRdb retains in-frame clones only, with some absent. Of 120,000 or so clones listed, 87% are singletons. Sequencing used peripheral blood, obtained on day 0 of AZD1222 vaccination. All receptors come from an adult in good health. CDR3s include the opening cysteine and the closing phenylalanine or tryptophan.

j_gene | v_gene | CDR3aa
TRBJ2-7 | TRBV12-5 | CASGLGQPGSYEQYF
TRBJ2-5 | TRBV7-2 | CASSLSDRVETQYF
TRBJ1-5 | TRBV7-2 | CASSPRQAAGYQPQHF
TRBJ2-7 | TRBV5-6 | CASSLGRSYEQYF
TRBJ1-5 | TRBV27 | CASSLYAGTGNQPQHF
TRBJ2-7 | TRBV7-2 | CASSLEVGEQYF
TRBJ2-1 | TRBV5-5 | CASSWTWGWQSEQFF
TRBJ1-2 | TRBV5-6 | CASSLTVDFDYGYTF
TRBJ2-7 | TRBV30 | CAWSVGTGNSYEQYF
TRBJ2-5 | TRBV2 | CASSPNDYPGETQYF
TRBJ2-3 | TRBV5-5 | CASSLTPDTQYF
TRBJ2-1 | TRBV19 | CASSRTGSSYNEQFF
TRBJ1-1 | TRBV9 | CASSVVAGEGTEAFF
TRBJ2-5 | TRBV7-7 | CASSQDSQETQYF
TRBJ1-1 | TRBV5-1 | CASSLAPGGRAFF
TRBJ2-7 | TRBV18 | CASSPTPGQTYEQYF
TRBJ1-1 | TRBV27 | CASSLSGQGAFF
TRBJ2-5 | TRBV3-1/TRBV3-2 | CASSHDVAGEETQYF
TRBJ1-2 | TRBV7-2 | CASSSGQGYGYTF
TRBJ2-7 | TRBV27 | CASSLGRLAGEQYF
TRBJ1-3 | TRBV2 | CASSEWGVSGNTIYF
TRBJ2-3 | TRBV29-1 | CSVTRDHTDTQYF
TRBJ1-1 | TRBV6-1 | CASSEQAGWGTEAFF
TRBJ2-2 | TRBV4-2 | CASSQGASSNTGELFF
TRBJ2-3 | TRBV6-5 | CASTLAGQDTQYF
TRBJ1-3 | TRBV6-2/TRBV6-3 | CASSTGLTLSGNTIYF
TRBJ2-2 | TRBV5-4 | CASSLVGNTGELFF
TRBJ1-4 | TRBV29-1 | CSVEEGSSVGEKLFF
TRBJ2-7 | TRBV21-1 | CASSTTQGIPSGYYEQYF
TRBJ2-7 | TRBV7-2 | CASSPSGITYEQYF
TRBJ2-3 | TRBV7-9 | CASSSSRVQVTDTQYF
TRBJ1-1 | TRBV3-1/TRBV3-2 | CASSASGTLFGGKSEAFF
TRBJ1-2 | TRBV4-1 | CASSQPREGNYGYTF
TRBJ1-2 | TRBV12-3/TRBV12-4 | CASSPTGNGYTF
TRBJ2-7 | TRBV10-2 | CASTRTEAYEQYF
TRBJ2-1 | TRBV9 | CASHPGTFQTIPYNEQFF
TRBJ1-1 | TRBV7-2 | CASSLAGGRTEAFF
TRBJ2-2 | TRBV19 | CASSRAGRRLGGELFF
TRBJ2-2 | TRBV4-1 | CASSQVTRGWTGELFF
TRBJ1-3 | TRBV16 | CASSQSAAFSGNTIYF
TRBJ1-5 | TRBV5-8 | CASSLGPQGNQPQHF
TRBJ2-7 | TRBV5-1 | CASSLEDSSYEQYF
TRBJ2-2 | TRBV4-1 | CASSQERGSVNTGELFF
TRBJ1-1 | TRBV10-3 | CAISSTPRDTEAFF
TRBJ2-7 | TRBV5-6 | CASSGGTAYEQYF
TRBJ1-1 | TRBV29-1 | CSVSGTGDYMNTEAFF
TRBJ1-5 | TRBV6-2/TRBV6-3 | CASSYSIGQGAGQPQHF
TRBJ1-2 | TRBV5-1 | CASSLSGQTYGYTF
TRBJ1-4 | TRBV6-5 | CASSYSRTGSEKLFF
TRBJ2-2 | TRBV3-1/TRBV3-2 | CASSQGLAGVTGELFF
TRBJ2-7 | TRBV7-9 | CASSWDRYSYEQYF